This T cell receptor (beta chain) was captured in a study of cytomegalovirus exposure and HLA in healthy donors. Study-wide context: In an early release, HLA-typed donors contributed about 80 million unique TCR sequences.

Use of 60 Vbeta and 13 Jbeta primers characterized the PCR. Method: immunoSEQ multiplex PCR; TCRdb's copy keeps in-frame clones and lacks some. Of under 95,000 clones listed, approximately 71% were seen once; the top ten hold roughly 2%. Study-level findings and limits: A later analysis, which compared TCR beta chains of equal frequency, found the HLA-associated ones more clonally expanded.

In regard to this clone: Its antigen is undetermined.

Sequenced sample: PBMCs. The TCR sequence derives from a man between 40 and 49 years old in good health and CMV-seronegative.

The CDR3 nucleotides read TGCGCCAGCAGCCAAGAGACACTGAGGGGACAGGCCTACGAGCAGTACTTC. Translated: CASSQETLRGQAYEQYF. The V call is TRBV4-1, the J call TRBJ2-7; 8 bases map to TRBD1. Germline CDR1 and CDR2: MGHRA and YSYEKL. There are 17 residues in the CDR3. The V segment lost 0 bases and the J segment 2 bases; nucleotides outside the gene matches: 9.